The T cell receptor beta chain described here comes from a study of shared clonotypes between healthy human individuals. Findings and caveats of the study: Clonotypes not shared had lower generation probabilities than those common to all four donors. Incompleteness in sorted-subset sequencing, despite large depth, was shown by rarefaction. It was observed that roughly 4.8% of naive CD4 clonotypes were shared across several donors.

For this clone: The antigen remains unidentified.

The table came from immunoSEQ multiplex PCR; TCRdb's copy has only in-frame clones and leaves some out. The sample has millions of clones, around 96% seen once. CD45RO-negative CD8 cells positively selected for CCR7 made up the naive population, which excluded terminally differentiated effector memory CD45RA+ cells. Source material: naive CD8+ T cells sorted from blood. This TCR was sampled from a young man in good health.

CDR3 sequence (DNA): TGTGCCAGCAGTCACCGGGACTCTATCTACGAGCAGTACTTC. Its translation: CASSHRDSIYEQYF. The chain couples TRBV28 to TRBJ2-7; D may be TRBD2 (6 bases). The CDR3 runs 14 residues. The germline V gene encodes CDR1 MDHEN and CDR2 SYDVKM. V was clipped by 5 bases and J by 3 bases, with 14 bases between them.